This T cell receptor (beta chain) was profiled in a study of metastatic and nonmetastatic thyroid tumors. Across the whole study: Repertoire comparison spanned blood and tumor or nodule tissue of malignant and benign thyroid patients.

Original data processing: A distant-metastasis classifier for papillary thyroid cancer was built using CDR3 differences across clinicopathological groups. With MiXCR, TCRdb reprocessed the PCR reads. TCRdb, not the original authors, processed these V and J calls. This table has about 40,000 clones, approximately 16% appearing once. General study results and limits: Malignant tumors reportedly showed significantly higher TCR beta diversity than benign nodules in both blood and tumor.

Concerning this clone: What it binds is not known. The junction differs from germline at one of its ends, possibly a read error.

This CDR3 contains 15 residues. Germline V lookup: CDR1 SGDLS, CDR2 YYNGEE. Patients had received no treatment of any kind before thyroid surgery. This TCR was sampled from a female donor with papillary thyroid cancer or a benign thyroid nodule (not recorded which). Some clones in this sample may be carry-over from other donors' samples. The sample was tumor tissue. The gene calls are TRBV9 and TRBJ1-1; TRBD1 might be the D (5 bases). In DNA, the CDR3 is TGTGCCAGCAGCGTAGTCGGGGCCAGGAACACTGAATCTTTCTTT. Encoded protein: CASSVVGARNTESFF.